A single sample gave rise to the 11 T cell receptor beta chains below, sequenced in a study of blood T cell repertoires in COVID-19 (dated by TCRdb to 2020 to 2021). Library creation used the immunoSEQ multiplex PCR assay. Held by TCRdb, this immuneACCESS table contains in-frame sequences only and omits some clones. Under half of the omission traces to an unresolved V gene where checked; the cause of the rest is unknown. A total of about 150,000 clones appear in this sample, 87% of them only once. The ten largest clonotypes hold 3.5% to 4.5% of the sample. Sequences were obtained from PBMCs or T cells enriched from blood (not recorded which). These receptor sequences come from a woman between 40 and 55 years old who had been exposed to COVID-19.

The chain is built from TRBV23-1 and TRBJ2-2; D might be TRBD2 (6 bases). TRBV23-1 is annotated as an ORF whose role is uncertain. The CDR3 contains 15 residues. V was clipped by 8 bases and J by 4 bases, with 17 bases between them. The CDR3 DNA reads as TGCGCCAGCGCGGGGAGACAGCTCAGCACCGGGGAGCTGTTTTTT. This translates into CASAGRQLSTGELFF.

The chain couples TRBV10-3 to TRBJ2-7; 7 bases map to TRBD1. The CDR3 is 15 residues long. Looked up from germline, CDR1 is ENHRY and CDR2 is SYGVKD. The J segment lost 4 bases and the V segment lost 0 bases, leaving 6 bases of the junction unmatched. The CDR3 region is CAISESVAGGYEQYF. CDR3 DNA sequence: TGTGCCATCAGTGAGTCGGTAGCAGGGGGATACGAGCAGTACTTC.

This chain connects TRBV28 to TRBJ2-5, with 7 nucleotides matching TRBD2. Germline V gene lookup returns CDR1 MDHEN and CDR2 SYDVKM. Losses at the gene ends were 5 bases for V and 0 bases for J; bases not matched to a gene: 6. The CDR3 loop spans 15 amino acids. The CDR3 sequence: CASSPSGAYQETQYF. As DNA, the CDR3 is TGTGCCAGCAGTCCTAGCGGAGCGTACCAAGAGACCCAGTACTTC. Filled out from reference TRBV28 and TRBJ2-5, the complete variable domain reads DVKVTQSSRYLVKRTGEKVFLECVQDMDHENMFWYRQDPGLGLRLIYFSYDVKMKEKGDIPEGYSVSREKKERFSLILESASTNQTSMYLCASSPSGAYQETQYFGPGTRLLVL.

The J gene is TRBJ1-4, the V gene TRBV10-1; TRBD1 aligns across 9 bases. CDR1 is WNHNN, CDR2 SYGVQD, per germline (reference sequence). The CDR3 loop spans 14 amino acids. V shed 8 bases and J 8 bases; nucleotides not matched to a gene: 9. The CDR3 DNA is TGCGCCAGCCGAACCGGGACAGGGAGGGAAAAACTGTTTTTT. It yields the protein CASRTGTGREKLFF.

The chain joins TRBV28 to TRBJ1-2, with D possibly being TRBD1 (6 bases). The CDR3 runs to 18 residues. Germline V gene lookup returns CDR1 MDHEN and CDR2 SYDVKM. The V end was cut by 4 bases, the J end by 3 bases, with 24 bases between. The CDR3 reads CASSSKIIRQASHYGYTF. The CDR3 region has the DNA TGTGCCAGCAGTTCAAAAATTATCCGACAGGCCTCACACTATGGCTACACCTTC.

Worth noting for this clone: Mismatch with germline at one junction end may stem from a read error. This rearrangement joins TRBV19 to TRBJ2-2, with 11 nucleotides matching TRBD2. This CDR3 has 16 amino acids. Looked up from germline, CDR1 is LNHDA and CDR2 is SQIVND (reference sequence). The CDR3 loop is CASSRLAGGNIGELFF. Written as DNA, the CDR3 is TGTGCCAGTAGTAGGCTAGCGGGAGGTAACATCGGGGAGCTGTTTTTT.

V and J are TRBV10-3 and TRBJ1-5; 8 bases fit TRBD1. The V and J ends lost 6 bases and 0 bases, in that order; junction bases with no gene match: 7. CDR1 is ENHRY and CDR2 is SYGVKD in the germline V gene. The CDR3 totals 16 residues. The CDR3 bases are TGTGCCATCAGCCCCCAGGGGGCGCATAGCAATCAGCCCCAGCATTTT. This translates into CAISPQGAHSNQPQHF.

V and J are TRBV7-7 and TRBJ1-4, with 7 bases aligning to TRBD1. This CDR3 has 15 amino acids. Trimming removed 1 base from V and 3 bases from J; junction bases left unmatched: 2. The germline V gene has CDR1 SSHAT and CDR2 FNYEAQ (reference sequence). The CDR3 is CASSLGTGPNEKLFF. CDR3 DNA: TGTGCCAGCAGCTTAGGGACAGGCCCTAATGAAAAACTGTTTTTT.

The genes are TRBV9 and TRBJ2-6; D perhaps matches TRBD1 (5 bases). The CDR3 is 15 amino acids. The germline V gene encodes CDR1 SGDLS and CDR2 YYNGEE. With 4 bases removed from V and 2 bases from J, the gap between germline ends came to 10 bases. The CDR3 bases are TGTGCCAGCAGCATTTCACAGGCTGGGGCCAACGTCCTGACTTTC. The encoded protein is CASSISQAGANVLTF.

This chain joins TRBV7-2 and TRBJ2-3; 12 bases agree with TRBD2. Germline-derived CDR1 and CDR2 are SGHTA and FQGNSA. With 5 bases clipped from V and 3 bases from J, the junction kept 9 bases outside the gene matches. The CDR3 has 17 residues. CDR3 amino acids: CASSLEGLAGITDTQYF. DNA of the CDR3: TGTGCCAGCAGCCTGGAGGGACTAGCGGGTATTACAGATACGCAGTATTTT.

The chain has TRBV9 and TRBJ2-1; D call uncertain. The CDR3 has 13 amino acids. With 1 base removed from V and 6 bases from J, the gap between germline ends came to 8 bases. CDR1 is SGDLS, CDR2 YYNGEE, per germline. The CDR3 loop is CASSVITGNEQFF. The CDR3 DNA is TGTGCCAGCAGCGTAATTACGGGCAATGAGCAGTTCTTC. The variable domain in full, with the rest retrieved from reference TRBV9 and TRBJ2-1, is DSGVTQTPKHLITATGQRVTLRCSPRSGDLSVYWYQQSLDQGLQFLIQYYNGEERAKGNILERFSAQQFPDLHSELNLSSLELGDSALYFCASSVITGNEQFFGPGTRLTVL.